This T cell receptor (beta chain) was recorded in a study of cytomegalovirus exposure and HLA in healthy donors (dated by TCRdb to the late 2010s). For the study in its entirety: An earlier analysis of roughly 630 of the donors reported 276 Gb of sequence data and 100 million to 130 million unique TCR beta sequences from approximately 180 million T cells. Several DR-DQ haplotypes were handled as single units for association and clustering, since linkage in the cohort was strong. Typing coverage varied by locus: roughly 629-630 donors for A, B, C, DRB1 and DQB1; under 550 for DQA1; more than 600 for DPA1; approximately 470 for DPB1. The aim of the study was to test whether cataloging public T cell receptors could identify signatures of past pathogen exposure. The later analysis used no new phenotypic data to find candidate immune exposures, relying instead on TCR beta sequences and their occurrence across donors. Of the roughly 410 genotyped donors, roughly 80% were placed in the genetic ancestry cluster associated with self-reported Caucasian donors. A later genetic analysis used genome-wide SNP genotypes for about 65% of the 666 donors, treating that subset as a discovery cohort. Class I and class II HLA loci were covered by the typing at four-digit resolution. The study used immunosequencing to profile the T cell repertoires of several hundred subjects and linked those repertoires to cytomegalovirus serostatus. Along with the approximately 650-subject first cohort, a separate validation cohort of some 130 different subjects was used. In an earlier analysis of a few hundred of the donors, high-throughput TCR beta sequencing was used to judge whether each TCR beta V gene segment behaved as functional or pseudogenic. Among roughly 370 genotyped donors of the cohort, an average of around 240,000 unique TCR beta nucleotide sequences were sequenced per donor, roughly 20% of them non-productive. The study combined high-throughput TCR immunosequencing, statistical association of individual TCRs with disease status, and machine learning to predict cytomegalovirus infection status. Donor age, sex, ethnicity and CMV serostatus were compiled alongside the repertoire data. A later analysis re-analyzed previously published TCR beta repertoires from about 600 donors and added high-resolution HLA genotyping to study TCR occurrence patterns. Every discovery cohort repertoire had been produced on one sequencing platform. An early release that covered some 630 HLA-typed donors contained about 290 gigabases of sequencing data and around 80 million unique TCR sequences.

The junction shows trimming of 3 bases on V and 1 base on J, and the gene matches do not reach 11 bases of it. From the cysteine up to the phenylalanine, the CDR3 has a length of 19 residues. Just the 57-base CDR3 DNA is kept, in frame starting at base 1. Via the germline V gene, CDR1 is SGHTA and CDR2 FQGNSA. In its sample, this clone was seen once. Its antigen is currently not known. No clone much larger than this one lies a single base away; base qualities are absent. Library construction relied on the immunoSEQ multiplex PCR assay. The multiplex PCR relied on a mix of 60 forward primers for TCR Vbeta segments and 13 reverse primers for TCR Jbeta segments. A multiplex PCR assay on genomic DNA amplified the CDR3 region of rearranged TCR beta genes. Amplified TCR beta libraries were sequenced as 87-base-pair reads on the Illumina HiSeq System. In the original analysis: In a later analysis, tens of millions of unique TCR beta chains were counted across the 650 to 750 repertoires, and approximately 11 million of these chains were shared by at least two donors. Raw reads were error-corrected and collapsed into unique sequences by a nearest-neighbor algorithm in which closely related sequences were merged to remove PCR and sequencing errors. V, D and J gene segments were assigned by aligning CDR3 sequences to IMGT reference sequences. Each retained sequence needed at least a six-nucleotide match to both a V gene segment and a J gene segment. A rearrangement counted as productive if the CDR3 had no stop codons and remained in frame with V and J, and every other rearrangement counted as non-productive. Following IMGT convention, CDR3 was defined as the stretch from the second conserved V-encoded cysteine to the conserved J-encoded phenylalanine. In an earlier analysis of more than 550 of the donors, sequences lacking an unambiguous match to a single V gene segment were excluded. In an earlier analysis of 587 of the donors, a V segment was called functional when productive rearrangements were above 56.7%, and segregating when the standard deviation between donors exceeded 5%. A statistical classification framework was built to diagnose cytomegalovirus status from the catalog of TCR beta chain sequences. A later analysis assigned V and J genes by comparing TCR nucleotide sequences with IMGT/GENE-DB human TR gene sequences. The TCRdist pipeline was used in a later analysis to assign CDR3 sequences and most-parsimonious VDJ recombination scenarios. In a later analysis, every TCR beta chain was defined by the combination of its CDR3 amino acid sequence and its V-gene family, and reads without a unique V-gene family were dropped. A later analysis removed nearly 600 highly shared, low-generation-probability nucleotide sequences to deal with suspected cross-contamination and a sequencing artifact. In a later analysis, a clonal expansion index was calculated for each public chain from normalized within-repertoire ranks of inferred template counts. In a later analysis, generation probabilities were computed using a VDJ recombination model fitted to out-of-frame rearrangements, and the results were checked against IGoR. In a later analysis, hypergeometric tests were used to score TCR-TCR, TCR-HLA and TCR-CMV co-occurrence, with a repertoire-size bias correction applied to TCR pairs. False discovery rates were estimated in a later analysis by permuting HLA or CMV assignments 20 times. A later analysis grouped co-occurring TCRs with DBSCAN, adding TCRdist sequence similarity when clustering within HLA-allele-positive subsets. Co-occurrence clustering excluded repertoires with fewer than 30,000 or more than 120,000 public chains, plus five with anomalous nucleotide sharing. This is the immuneACCESS table as TCRdb keeps it, with only in-frame sequences that have V and J called. A part of the clones is gone; compared with another copy, unresolved V genes explain less than half, and the rest is unexplained. Clone size and V and J calls were adopted from that table, with D and trimming inferred from the DNA. This sample gives roughly 190,000 clones in total; 60% to 80% of them show up just once. The ten largest clones represent approximately 2.1% of the sample.

The cohort comprised more than 550 healthy bone marrow donors. All cohort members were sampled while nominally healthy, although unrecorded immune exposures were likely present. The donor tested CMV seropositive and was one of the 289 seropositive cohort members. A peripheral blood sample was collected from each donor, and TCR beta sequencing was performed on peripheral blood mononuclear cells. The Qiagen DNeasy Blood Extraction Kit was used to extract genomic DNA from the blood cell samples. Broader findings and caveats from the paper: A cluster of highly shared sequence variants was judged likely to be a technical artifact of the sequencing pipeline. In a later genetic analysis, a missense DCLRE1C variant was associated with V-gene and J-gene trimming of TCR beta chains, and the association was replicated in an independent cohort. According to a later genetic analysis, donors in an Asian-associated ancestry cluster had fewer N-insertions in productive TCRs than the roughly 700-donor mean. HLA typing was unavailable for some donors at each locus, so association tests used only the typed subset. In an earlier analysis of some 500 of the donors, most TCR beta V segments were observed in productive rearrangements about 87% or about 30% of the time, broadly matching IMGT annotations. Linkage disequilibrium might explain the correlated functional status among segregating V segments, but an unknown experimental factor could not be excluded. A total of 150 to 200 TCR beta chains were listed by the study as associated with cytomegalovirus. Roughly uniform sequencing depth across donors was assumed in presence/absence analyses, although this assumption may not hold. The cohort was sequenced for TCR beta chains only, and without alpha or paired-chain data the features that could be detected were limited. Specific HLA alleles were associated with roughly 17,000 TCR beta sequences at a false discovery rate of 0.05 in a later analysis. Immune exposure information for the cohort was limited to CMV serostatus. According to a later analysis, TCR association rates differed among HLA loci, with DRB1 alleles showing the most associated TCRs and HLA-C alleles showing the fewest. According to a later analysis, parvovirus B19, influenza, CMV and Epstein-Barr virus appeared linked to several top co-occurrence clusters. When HLA alleles, especially DR and DQ, strongly co-occurred, TCR associations were difficult to assign to individual alleles. The classifier was reported to diagnose cytomegalovirus status with high specificity and sensitivity in both the original and validation cohorts. Most TCR sequences were observed very rarely across donors, whereas some public TCRs were present in many individuals. A further reported finding was that TCR beta sequences accurately predicted the HLA-A and HLA-B alleles for most subjects in the first cohort. Compared with equally common non-associated chains, HLA-associated TCR beta chains in a later analysis were more clonally expanded and had lower generation probabilities. According to the authors, the approach could potentially be generalized to other disease states and immunological phenotypes. Because counts were too low, about 18 rarely observed V segments, including chromosome 9 orphons, were excluded from the earlier analysis of 587 of the donors. The 87-base-pair reads could not distinguish some IMGT-functional V segments, including TRBV6-2 and TRBV6-3, so those segments were excluded. Three of the identified cytomegalovirus-associated TCR beta chains were confirmed in vitro to be specific for cytomegalovirus antigens. A later analysis found that most CMV-associated TCR beta chains appeared HLA-restricted, with HLA associations seemingly driven largely by CMV exposure.

This clonotype was obtained from a woman in her 30s in good health and CMV-seropositive. This sequence uses TRBV7-2 and TRBJ2-6, with 8 central nucleotides matching TRBD1. The sequenced sample consisted of PBMCs. CDR3 region: CASSLNRQGWRSGANVLTF. The bases read TGTGCCAGCAGCTTGAACCGACAGGGGTGGAGGTCTGGGGCCAACGTCCTGACTTTC. Supplemented by the reference TRBV7-2 and TRBJ2-6 proteins around the CDR3, the complete variable domain is GAGVSQSPSNKVTEKGKDVELRCDPISGHTALYWYRQSLGQGLEFLIYFQGNSAPDKSGLPSDRFSAERTGGSVSTLTIQRTQQEDSAVYLCASSLNRQGWRSGANVLTFGAGSRLTVL.